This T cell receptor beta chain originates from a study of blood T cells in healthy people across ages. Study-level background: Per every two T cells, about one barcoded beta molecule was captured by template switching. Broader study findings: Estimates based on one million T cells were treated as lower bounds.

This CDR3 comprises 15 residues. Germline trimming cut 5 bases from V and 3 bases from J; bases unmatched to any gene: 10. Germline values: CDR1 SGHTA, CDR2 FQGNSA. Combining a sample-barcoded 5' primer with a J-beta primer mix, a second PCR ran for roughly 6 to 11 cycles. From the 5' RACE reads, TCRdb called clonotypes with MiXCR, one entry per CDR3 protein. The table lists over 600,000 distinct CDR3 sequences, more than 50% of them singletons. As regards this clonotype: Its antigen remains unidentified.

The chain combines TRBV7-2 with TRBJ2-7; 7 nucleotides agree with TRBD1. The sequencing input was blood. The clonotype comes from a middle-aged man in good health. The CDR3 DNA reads TGTGCCAGCAGCCTTCATGACAGGGCGGTCTACGAGCAGTACTTC. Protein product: CASSLHDRAVYEQYF. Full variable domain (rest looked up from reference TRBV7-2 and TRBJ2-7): GAGVSQSPSNKVTEKGKDVELRCDPISGHTALYWYRQSLGQGLEFLIYFQGNSAPDKSGLPSDRFSAERTGGSVSTLTIQRTQQEDSAVYLCASSLHDRAVYEQYFGPGTRLTVT.